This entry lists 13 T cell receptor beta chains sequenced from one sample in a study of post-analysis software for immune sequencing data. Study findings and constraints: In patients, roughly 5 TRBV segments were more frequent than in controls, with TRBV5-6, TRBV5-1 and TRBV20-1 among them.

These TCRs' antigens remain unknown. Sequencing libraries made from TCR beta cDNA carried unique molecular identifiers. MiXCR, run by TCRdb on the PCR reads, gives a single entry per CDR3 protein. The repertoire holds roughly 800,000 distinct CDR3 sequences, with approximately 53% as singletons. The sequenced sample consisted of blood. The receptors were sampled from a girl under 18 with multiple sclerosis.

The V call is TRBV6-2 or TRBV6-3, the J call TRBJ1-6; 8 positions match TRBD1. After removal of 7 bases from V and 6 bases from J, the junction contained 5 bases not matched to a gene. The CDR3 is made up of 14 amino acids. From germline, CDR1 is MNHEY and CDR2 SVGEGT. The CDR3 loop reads CASKVGTGNSPLHF. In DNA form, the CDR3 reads TGTGCCAGCAAAGTGGGGACAGGTAATTCACCCCTCCACTTT.

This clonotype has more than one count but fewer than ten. The CDR3 here is CASSLDRGSKTQYF. The CDR3 region has the DNA TGCGCCAGCAGCCTTGACAGGGGATCGAAGACCCAGTACTTC. This chain joins TRBV4-1 and TRBJ2-7; 8 nucleotides align to TRBD1. TRBJ2-5 explains the end of the DNA better; the J call may be wrong. Germline V lookup: CDR1 MGHRA, CDR2 YSYEKL. The CDR3 loop spans 14 amino acids.

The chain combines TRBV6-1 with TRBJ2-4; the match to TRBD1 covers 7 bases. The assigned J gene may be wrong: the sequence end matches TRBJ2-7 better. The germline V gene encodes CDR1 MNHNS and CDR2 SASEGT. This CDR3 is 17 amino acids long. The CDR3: CASSVRDSRTHFYEQYF. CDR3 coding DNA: TGTGCCAGCAGTGTCCGGGACAGCCGTACTCATTTCTACGAGCAGTACTTC.

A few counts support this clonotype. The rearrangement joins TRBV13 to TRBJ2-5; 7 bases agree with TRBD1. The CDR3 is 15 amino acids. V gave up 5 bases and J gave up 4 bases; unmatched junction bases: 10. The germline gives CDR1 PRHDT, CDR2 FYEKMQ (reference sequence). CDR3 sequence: CASSLNRQGPETQYF. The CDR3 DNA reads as TGTGCCAGCAGCCTCAACCGACAGGGACCAGAGACCCAGTACTTC. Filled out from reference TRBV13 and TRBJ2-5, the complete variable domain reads AAGVIQSPRHLIKEKRETATLKCYPIPRHDTVYWYQQGPGQDPQFLISFYEKMQSDKGSIPDRFSAQQFSDYHSELNMSSLELGDSALYFCASSLNRQGPETQYFGPGTRLLVL.

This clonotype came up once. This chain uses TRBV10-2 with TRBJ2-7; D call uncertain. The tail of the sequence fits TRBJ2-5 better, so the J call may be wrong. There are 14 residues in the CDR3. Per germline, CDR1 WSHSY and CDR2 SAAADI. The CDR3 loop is CASTLWAEGETQYF. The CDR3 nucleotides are TGCGCCAGCACGTTATGGGCGGAAGGGGAGACCCAGTACTTC.

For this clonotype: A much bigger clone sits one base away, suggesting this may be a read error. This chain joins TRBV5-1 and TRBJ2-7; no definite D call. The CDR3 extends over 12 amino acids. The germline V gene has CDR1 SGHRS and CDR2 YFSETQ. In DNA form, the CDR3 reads TGCGCCAACAGCTTGGCCGGCGACGAGCAGTACTTC. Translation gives CANSLAGDEQYF.

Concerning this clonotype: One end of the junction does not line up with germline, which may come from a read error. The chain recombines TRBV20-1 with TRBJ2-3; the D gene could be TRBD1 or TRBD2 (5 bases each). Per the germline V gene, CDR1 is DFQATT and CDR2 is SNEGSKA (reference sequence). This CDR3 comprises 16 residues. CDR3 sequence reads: CSARDAGEASTGTQYF. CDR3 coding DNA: TGCAGTGCTAGAGATGCTGGAGAGGCTAGCACAGGTACGCAGTATTTT.

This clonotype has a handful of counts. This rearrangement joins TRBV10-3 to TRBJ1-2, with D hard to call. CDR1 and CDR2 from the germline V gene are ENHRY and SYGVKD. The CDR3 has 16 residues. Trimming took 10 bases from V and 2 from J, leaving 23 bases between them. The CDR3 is CATTPTFGRKNYGYTF. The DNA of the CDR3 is TGTGCCACCACACCGACCTTCGGCAGAAAAAACTATGGCTACACCTTC.

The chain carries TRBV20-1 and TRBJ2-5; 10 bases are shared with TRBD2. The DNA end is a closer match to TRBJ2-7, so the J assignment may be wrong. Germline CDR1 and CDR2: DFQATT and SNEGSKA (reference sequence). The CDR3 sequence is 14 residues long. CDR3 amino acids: CSASQLAGNYEQYF. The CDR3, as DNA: TGCAGTGCTAGCCAACTAGCGGGGAACTACGAGCAGTACTTC.

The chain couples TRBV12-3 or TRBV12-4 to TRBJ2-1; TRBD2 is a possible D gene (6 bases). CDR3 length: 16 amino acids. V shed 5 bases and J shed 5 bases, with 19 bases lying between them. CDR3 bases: TGTGCCAGCAGTCGAGTCCCGGGACTGAGTAACAATGAGCAGTTCTTC. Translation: CASSRVPGLSNNEQFF.

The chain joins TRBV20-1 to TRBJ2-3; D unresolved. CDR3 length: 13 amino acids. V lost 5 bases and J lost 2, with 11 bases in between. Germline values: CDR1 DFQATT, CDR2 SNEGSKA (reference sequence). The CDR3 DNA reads TGCAGTGCTGGTAGCAGGCTCACAGATACGCAGTATTTT. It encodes CSAGSRLTDTQYF.

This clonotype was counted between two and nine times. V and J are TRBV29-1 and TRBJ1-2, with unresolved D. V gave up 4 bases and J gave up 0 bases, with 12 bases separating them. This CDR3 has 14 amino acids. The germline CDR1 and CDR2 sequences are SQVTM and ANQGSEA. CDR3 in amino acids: CSVAHEHSNYGYTF. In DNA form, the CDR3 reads TGCAGCGTTGCACACGAACATTCTAACTATGGCTACACCTTC.

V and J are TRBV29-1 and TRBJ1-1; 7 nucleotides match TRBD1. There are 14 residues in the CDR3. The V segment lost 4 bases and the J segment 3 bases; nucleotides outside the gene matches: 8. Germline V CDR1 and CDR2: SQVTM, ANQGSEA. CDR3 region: CSVALTGYDTEAFF. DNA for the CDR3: TGCAGCGTTGCCTTGACAGGGTATGACACTGAAGCTTTCTTT.